The clone carrying this T cell receptor beta chain turned up a few times. The antigen is not known. Preparation of the TCRbeta library used unique molecular identifiers. TCRdb itself ran the PCR reads through MiXCR, one entry per CDR3 protein. In the table there are approximately 98,000 distinct CDR3 sequences, 5% to 8% of which are singletons. The data were taken from a study of T-cell reconstitution after alpha-beta-depleted transplantation in children. Study outcomes and limitations: T cells produced anew were the main source of T-cell counts and diversity one year after transplant. Roughly two months post-transplant, alpha-beta T cells reportedly originated from several hundred graft clones that had expanded.

This CDR3 is built from 17 residues. V dropped 3 bases and J dropped 3; count of bases not matched to a gene: 6. Germline values: CDR1 KGHDR, CDR2 SFDVKD. The rearrangement uses TRBV24-1 and TRBJ2-2, with 10 bases fitting TRBD1. The receptor was derived from a male patient between 2 and 10 years old who had a stem cell transplant for acute lymphoblastic leukemia, so the T cells may come from the graft donor. Material: PBMCs, mostly from graft donor cells, obtained 360 days after TCRalphabeta/CD19-depleted stem cell transplant. The CDR3 sequence is CATSDLRTGGHTGELFF. CDR3 sequence (DNA): TGTGCCACCAGTGATCTGCGGACAGGGGGGCACACCGGGGAGCTGTTTTTT.